What follows is one TCR beta chain and its context. The antigen remains unidentified. Germline V gene data show CDR1 as SGHRS and CDR2 as YFSETQ. The CDR3 is 17 residues long. The V and J ends lost 5 bases and 5 bases, in that order; junction bases with no gene match: 9. The source of the sample is a study of identical twins. Findings and limits, study-wide: Researchers reported weaker excess twin sharing in beta out-of-frame sequences.

Using its own MiXCR run on the 5' RACE reads, TCRdb lists one record per CDR3 protein. The table records a few hundred thousand distinct CDR3 sequences, roughly 9% of them present only once. This TCR derives from a woman aged 50 to 60 in good health. V and J are TRBV5-1 and TRBJ2-1; 14 bases align to TRBD2. Source material: naive T cells sorted from blood. The CDR3 spells CASSSRLAGGVDNEQFF. In nucleotides, the CDR3 is TGCGCCAGCAGTTCACGACTAGCGGGGGGGGTTGACAATGAGCAGTTCTTC.